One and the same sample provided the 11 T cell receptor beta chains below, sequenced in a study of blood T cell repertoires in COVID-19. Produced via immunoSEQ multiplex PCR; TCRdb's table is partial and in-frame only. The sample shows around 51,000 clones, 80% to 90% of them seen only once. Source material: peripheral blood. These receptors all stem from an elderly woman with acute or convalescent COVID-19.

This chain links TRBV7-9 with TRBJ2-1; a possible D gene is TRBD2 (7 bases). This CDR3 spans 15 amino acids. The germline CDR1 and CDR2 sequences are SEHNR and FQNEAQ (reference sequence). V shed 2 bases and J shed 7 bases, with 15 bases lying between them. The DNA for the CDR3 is TGTGCCAGCAGCTTAATAGGGGGGGCCTTTAATGAGCAGTTCTTC. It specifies CASSLIGGAFNEQFF.

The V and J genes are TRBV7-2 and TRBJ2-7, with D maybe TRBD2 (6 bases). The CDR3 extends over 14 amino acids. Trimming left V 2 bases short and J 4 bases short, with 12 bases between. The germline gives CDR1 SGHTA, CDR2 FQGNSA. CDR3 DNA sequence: TGTGCCAGCAGCTTACGGGGACTGCTATACGAGCAGTACTTC. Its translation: CASSLRGLLYEQYF.

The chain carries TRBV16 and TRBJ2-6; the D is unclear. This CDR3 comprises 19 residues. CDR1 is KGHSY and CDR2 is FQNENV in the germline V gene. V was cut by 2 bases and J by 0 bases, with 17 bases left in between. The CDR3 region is CASSQGPSSGLSGANVLTF. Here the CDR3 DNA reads TGTGCCAGCAGCCAAGGCCCCAGTTCAGGCCTCTCTGGGGCCAACGTCCTGACTTTC.

CDR3 sequence reads: CASSSTGTGATEAFF. The DNA of the CDR3 is TGTGCCAGCAGCTCTACCGGGACAGGGGCCACTGAAGCTTTCTTT. The chain uses TRBV5-6 and TRBJ1-1; 10 bases map to TRBD1. Germline V gene data show CDR1 as SGHDT and CDR2 as YYEEEE. Trimming at V came to 3 bases and at J to 4 bases, leaving 6 bases not matched to a gene. The CDR3 has 15 residues.

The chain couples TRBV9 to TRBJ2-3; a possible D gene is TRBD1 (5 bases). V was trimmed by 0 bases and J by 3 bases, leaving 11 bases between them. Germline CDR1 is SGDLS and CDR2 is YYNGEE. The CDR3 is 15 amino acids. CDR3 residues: CASSVEGFFTDTQYF. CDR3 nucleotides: TGTGCCAGCAGCGTAGAGGGGTTTTTTACAGATACGCAGTATTTT.

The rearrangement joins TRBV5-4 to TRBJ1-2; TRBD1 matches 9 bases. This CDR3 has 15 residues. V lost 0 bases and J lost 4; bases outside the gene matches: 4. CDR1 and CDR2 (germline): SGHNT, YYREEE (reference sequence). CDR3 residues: CASSLARQGGYGYTF. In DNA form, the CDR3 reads TGTGCCAGCAGCTTGGCCCGACAGGGGGGCTATGGCTACACCTTC.

The CDR3 is CASSILVSATNEKLFF. CDR3 nucleotides: TGTGCCAGTAGTATCCTAGTATCAGCAACTAATGAAAAACTGTTTTTT. The chain employs TRBV19 and TRBJ1-4; no firm D call. The CDR3 is 16 amino acids. Germline V gene data show CDR1 as LNHDA and CDR2 as SQIVND (reference sequence). V lost 3 bases to trimming and J lost 0 bases, with 11 bases between them.

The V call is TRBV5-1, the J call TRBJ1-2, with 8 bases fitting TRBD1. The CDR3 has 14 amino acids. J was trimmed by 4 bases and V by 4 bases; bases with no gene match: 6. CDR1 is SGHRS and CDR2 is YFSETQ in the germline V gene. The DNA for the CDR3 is TGCGCCAGCAGCACGGGACAGGCCGCCTATGGCTACACCTTC. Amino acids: CASSTGQAAYGYTF.

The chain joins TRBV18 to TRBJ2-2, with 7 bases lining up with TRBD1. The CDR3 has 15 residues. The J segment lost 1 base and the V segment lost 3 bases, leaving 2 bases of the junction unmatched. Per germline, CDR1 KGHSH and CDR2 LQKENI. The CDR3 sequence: CASSPGDRNTGELFF. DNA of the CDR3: TGTGCCAGCTCACCGGGGGACAGGAACACCGGGGAGCTGTTTTTT.

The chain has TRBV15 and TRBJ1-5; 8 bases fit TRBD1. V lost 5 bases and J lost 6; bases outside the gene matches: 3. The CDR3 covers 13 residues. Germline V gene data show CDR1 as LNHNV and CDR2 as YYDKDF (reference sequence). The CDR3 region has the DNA TGTGCCACCAGCCCACAGGGGGGTCAGCCCCAGCATTTT. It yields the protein CATSPQGGQPQHF.

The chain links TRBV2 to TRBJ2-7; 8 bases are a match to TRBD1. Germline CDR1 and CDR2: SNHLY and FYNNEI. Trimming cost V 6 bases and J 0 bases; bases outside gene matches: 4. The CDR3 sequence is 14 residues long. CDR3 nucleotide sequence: TGTGCCAGCAGCCCGGGACAGGACTCCTACGAGCAGTACTTC. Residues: CASSPGQDSYEQYF.